This T cell receptor (beta chain) derives from a study of blood T cell repertoires in COVID-19. About the study: T cells, B-cell-depleted T cells, or PBMCs provided the cDNA or gDNA that served as material.

Per the original data handling: Amplification of reference gene primers provided the estimated nucleated cell counts. Repertoires were generated with immunoSEQ multiplex PCR, while TCRdb's copy carries only in-frame clones and drops some. D and trimming were read from the DNA, whereas the V and J calls and clone size are those reported in that table. The sample has 80,000 to 90,000 clones, around nine tenths seen once; the top ten hold more than 4.5%. This clone appeared a single time. The germline V and J ends were trimmed by 5 bases and 2 bases, with 16 bases remaining between them. In germline, CDR1 is SGHNT, CDR2 YENEEA. The CDR3 covers 15 residues.

V gene TRBV11-3 combines with J gene TRBJ2-7, with D perhaps TRBD1 (5 bases). This receptor was obtained from a man aged 55 to 69 with acute or convalescent COVID-19. Input material: peripheral blood. The CDR3 DNA reads TGTGCCAGCAGCCCTAAAAAGGGGCTCGCCTACGAGCAGTACTTC. Amino acid sequence: CASSPKKGLAYEQYF. The variable domain in full, with the rest retrieved from reference TRBV11-3 and TRBJ2-7, is EAGVVQSPRYKIIEKKQPVAFWCNPISGHNTLYWYLQNLGQGPELLIRYENEEAVDDSQLPKDRFSAERLKGVDSTLKIQPAELGDSAVYLCASSPKKGLAYEQYFGPGTRLTVT.